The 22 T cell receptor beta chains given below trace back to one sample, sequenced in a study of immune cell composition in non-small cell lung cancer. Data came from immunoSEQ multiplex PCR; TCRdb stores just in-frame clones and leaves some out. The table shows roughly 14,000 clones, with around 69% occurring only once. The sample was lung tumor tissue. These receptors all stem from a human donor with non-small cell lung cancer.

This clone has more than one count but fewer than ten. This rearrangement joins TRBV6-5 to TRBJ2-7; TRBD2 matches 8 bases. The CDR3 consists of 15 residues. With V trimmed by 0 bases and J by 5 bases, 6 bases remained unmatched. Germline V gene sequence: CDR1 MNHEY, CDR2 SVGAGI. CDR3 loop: CASSYSPGLGHEQYF. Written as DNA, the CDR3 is TGTGCCAGCAGTTACTCACCGGGACTAGGTCACGAGCAGTACTTC.

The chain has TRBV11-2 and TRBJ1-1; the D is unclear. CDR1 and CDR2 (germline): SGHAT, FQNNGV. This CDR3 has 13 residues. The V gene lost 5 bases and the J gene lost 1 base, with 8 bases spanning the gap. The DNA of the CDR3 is TGTGCCAGCAGCCTCACATGGAACACTGAAGCTTTCTTT. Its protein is CASSLTWNTEAFF.

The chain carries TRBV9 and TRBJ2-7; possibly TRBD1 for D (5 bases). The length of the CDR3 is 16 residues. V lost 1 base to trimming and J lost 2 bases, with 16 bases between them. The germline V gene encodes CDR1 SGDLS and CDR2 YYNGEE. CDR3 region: CASSVSDSHSPYEQYF. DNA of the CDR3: TGTGCCAGCAGCGTATCAGACAGTCATAGCCCCTACGAGCAGTACTTC.

The CDR3 here is CASSSTGRETQYF. CDR3 nucleotides: TGCGCCAGCAGCTCCACAGGGAGAGAGACCCAGTACTTC. V and J are TRBV5-1 and TRBJ2-5; maybe TRBD1 (6 bases). Germline V CDR1 and CDR2: SGHRS, YFSETQ. CDR3 length: 13 residues. V was pared by 3 bases and J by 4 bases, with 10 bases between. Drawing the rest from reference TRBV5-1 and TRBJ2-5, the complete variable domain is KAGVTQTPRYLIKTRGQQVTLSCSPISGHRSVSWYQQTPGQGLQFLFEYFSETQRNKGNFPGRFSGRQFSNSRSEMNVSTLELGDSALYLCASSSTGRETQYFGPGTRLLVL.

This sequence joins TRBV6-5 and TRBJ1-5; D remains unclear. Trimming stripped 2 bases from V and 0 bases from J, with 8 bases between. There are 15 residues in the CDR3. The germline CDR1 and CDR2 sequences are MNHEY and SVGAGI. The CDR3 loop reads CASSYDGNSNQPQHF. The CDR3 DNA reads TGTGCCAGCAGTTACGACGGGAATAGCAATCAGCCCCAGCATTTT.

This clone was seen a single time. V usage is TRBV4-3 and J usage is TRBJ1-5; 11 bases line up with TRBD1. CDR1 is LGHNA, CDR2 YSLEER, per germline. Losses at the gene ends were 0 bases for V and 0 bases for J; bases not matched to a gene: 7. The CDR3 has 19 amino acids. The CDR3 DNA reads TGCGCCAGCAGCCAAGATAAGGGACAGGGGGTTTATAGCAATCAGCCCCAGCATTTT. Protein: CASSQDKGQGVYSNQPQHF.

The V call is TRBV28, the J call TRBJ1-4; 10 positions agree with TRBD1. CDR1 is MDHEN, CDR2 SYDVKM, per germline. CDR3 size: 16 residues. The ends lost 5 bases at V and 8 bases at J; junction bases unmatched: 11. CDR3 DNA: TGTGCCAGCAGTCTACCGCCGGGACAGGGGAGCGAAAAACTGTTTTTT. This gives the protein CASSLPPGQGSEKLFF.

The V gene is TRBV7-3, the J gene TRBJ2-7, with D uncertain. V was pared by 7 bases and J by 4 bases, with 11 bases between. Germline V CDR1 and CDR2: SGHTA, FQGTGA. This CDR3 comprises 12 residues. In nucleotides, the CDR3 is TGTGCCAGCACCCAACTCGGGTACGAGCAGTACTTC. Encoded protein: CASTQLGYEQYF. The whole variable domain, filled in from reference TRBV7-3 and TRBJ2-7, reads GAGVSQTPSNKVTEKGKYVELRCDPISGHTALYWYRQSLGQGPEFLIYFQGTGAADDSGLPNDRFFAVRPEGSVSTLKIQRTERGDSAVYLCASTQLGYEQYFGPGTRLTVT.

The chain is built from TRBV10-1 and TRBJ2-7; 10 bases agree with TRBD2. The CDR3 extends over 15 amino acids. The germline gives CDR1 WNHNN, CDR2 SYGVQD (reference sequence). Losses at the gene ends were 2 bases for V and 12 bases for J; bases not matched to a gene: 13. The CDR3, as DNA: TGCGCCAGCAGTGAGGCGGCTAGCGGGGGACTTCGGTGGTACTTC. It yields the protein CASSEAASGGLRWYF.

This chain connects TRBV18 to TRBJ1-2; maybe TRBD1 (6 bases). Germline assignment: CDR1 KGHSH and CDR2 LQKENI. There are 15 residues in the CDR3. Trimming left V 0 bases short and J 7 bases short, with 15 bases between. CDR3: CASSPPGLGAGGYTF. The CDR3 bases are TGTGCCAGCTCACCACCGGGATTGGGGGCCGGTGGCTACACCTTC.

CDR3 DNA: TGCGCCAGCCTACCGGGACAGGGTTCCTACGAGCAGTACTTC. Translating gives CASLPGQGSYEQYF. The chain recombines TRBV5-1 with TRBJ2-7; TRBD1 agrees at 9 bases. CDR1 is SGHRS, CDR2 YFSETQ, per germline. The V gene end was trimmed by 7 bases and the J gene end by 1 base; junction bases not matched to a gene: 6. This CDR3 region has 14 residues.

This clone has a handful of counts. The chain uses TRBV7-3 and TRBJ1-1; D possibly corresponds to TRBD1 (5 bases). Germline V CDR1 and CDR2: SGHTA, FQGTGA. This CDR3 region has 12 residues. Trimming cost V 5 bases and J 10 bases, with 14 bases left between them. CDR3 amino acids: CASSRPFGGAFF. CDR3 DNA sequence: TGTGCCAGCAGCCGCCCTTTCGGGGGAGCTTTCTTT.

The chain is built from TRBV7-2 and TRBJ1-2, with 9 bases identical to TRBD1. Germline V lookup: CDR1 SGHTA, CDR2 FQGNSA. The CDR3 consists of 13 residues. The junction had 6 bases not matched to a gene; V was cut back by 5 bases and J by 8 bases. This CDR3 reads CASSRGTGQGYTF. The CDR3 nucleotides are TGTGCCAGCAGCCGTGGGACAGGGCAGGGCTACACCTTC. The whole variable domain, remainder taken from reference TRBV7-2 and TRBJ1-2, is GAGVSQSPSNKVTEKGKDVELRCDPISGHTALYWYRQSLGQGLEFLIYFQGNSAPDKSGLPSDRFSAERTGGSVSTLTIQRTQQEDSAVYLCASSRGTGQGYTFGSGTRLTVV.

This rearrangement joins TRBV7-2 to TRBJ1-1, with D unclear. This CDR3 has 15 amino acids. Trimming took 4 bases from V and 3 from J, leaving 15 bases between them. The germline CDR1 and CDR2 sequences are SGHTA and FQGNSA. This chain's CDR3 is CASSSNRYADTEAFF. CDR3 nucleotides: TGTGCCAGCAGCTCTAACCGATACGCGGACACTGAAGCTTTCTTT.

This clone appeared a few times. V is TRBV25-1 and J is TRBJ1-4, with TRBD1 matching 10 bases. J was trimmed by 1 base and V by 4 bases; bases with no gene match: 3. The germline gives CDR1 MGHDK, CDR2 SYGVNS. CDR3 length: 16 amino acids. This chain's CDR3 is CASSGQGAQTNEKLFF. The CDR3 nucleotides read TGTGCCAGCAGTGGACAGGGGGCGCAAACTAATGAAAAACTGTTTTTT. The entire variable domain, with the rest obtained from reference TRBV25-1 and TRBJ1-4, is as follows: EADIYQTPRYLVIGTGKKITLECSQTMGHDKMYWYQQDPGMELHLIHYSYGVNSTEKGDLSSESTVSRIRTEHFPLTLESARPSHTSQYLCASSGQGAQTNEKLFFGSGTQLSVL.

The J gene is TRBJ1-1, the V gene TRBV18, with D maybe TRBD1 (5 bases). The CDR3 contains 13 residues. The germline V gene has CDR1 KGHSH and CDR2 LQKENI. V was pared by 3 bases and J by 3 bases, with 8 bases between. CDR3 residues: CASSPDSYTEAFF. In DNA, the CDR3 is TGTGCCAGCTCACCCGACAGCTACACTGAAGCTTTCTTT.

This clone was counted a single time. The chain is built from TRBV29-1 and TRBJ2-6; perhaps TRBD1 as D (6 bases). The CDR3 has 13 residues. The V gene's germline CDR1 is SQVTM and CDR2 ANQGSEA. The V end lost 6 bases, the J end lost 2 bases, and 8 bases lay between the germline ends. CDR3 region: CSVDSTGANVLTF. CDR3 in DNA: TGCAGCGTGGACAGTACTGGGGCCAACGTCCTGACTTTC.

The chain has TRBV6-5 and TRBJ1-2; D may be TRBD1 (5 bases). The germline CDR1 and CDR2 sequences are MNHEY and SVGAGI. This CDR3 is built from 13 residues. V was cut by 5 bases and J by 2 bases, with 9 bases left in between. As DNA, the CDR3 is TGTGCCAGCAGTCCCGGGGGAAACTATGGCTACACCTTC. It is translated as CASSPGGNYGYTF.

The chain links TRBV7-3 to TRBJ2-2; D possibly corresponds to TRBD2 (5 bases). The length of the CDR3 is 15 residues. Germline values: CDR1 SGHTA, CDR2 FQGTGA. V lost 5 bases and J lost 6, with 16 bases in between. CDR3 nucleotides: TGTGCCAGCAGCGTAAGCTCTAGCTGGGCCGGGGAGCTGTTTTTT. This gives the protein CASSVSSSWAGELFF.

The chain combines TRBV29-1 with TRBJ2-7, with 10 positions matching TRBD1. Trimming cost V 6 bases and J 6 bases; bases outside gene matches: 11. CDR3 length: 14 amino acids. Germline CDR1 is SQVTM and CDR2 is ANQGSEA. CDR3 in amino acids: CSVEGQGLSGEQYF. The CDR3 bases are TGCAGCGTCGAGGGACAGGGGTTGTCGGGCGAGCAGTACTTC.

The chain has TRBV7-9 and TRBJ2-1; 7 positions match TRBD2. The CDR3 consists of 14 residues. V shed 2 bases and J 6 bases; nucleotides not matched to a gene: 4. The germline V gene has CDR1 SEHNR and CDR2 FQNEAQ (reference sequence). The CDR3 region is CASSLPLASNEQFF. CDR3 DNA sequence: TGTGCCAGCAGCTTACCACTAGCGAGCAATGAGCAGTTCTTC.

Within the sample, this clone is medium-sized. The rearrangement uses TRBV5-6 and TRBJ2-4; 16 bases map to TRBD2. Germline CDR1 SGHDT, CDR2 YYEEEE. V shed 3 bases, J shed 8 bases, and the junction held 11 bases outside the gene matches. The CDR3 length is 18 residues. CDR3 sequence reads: CASSWGLAGGSKADIQYF. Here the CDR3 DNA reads TGTGCCAGCAGCTGGGGACTAGCGGGGGGGAGTAAAGCAGACATTCAGTACTTC.